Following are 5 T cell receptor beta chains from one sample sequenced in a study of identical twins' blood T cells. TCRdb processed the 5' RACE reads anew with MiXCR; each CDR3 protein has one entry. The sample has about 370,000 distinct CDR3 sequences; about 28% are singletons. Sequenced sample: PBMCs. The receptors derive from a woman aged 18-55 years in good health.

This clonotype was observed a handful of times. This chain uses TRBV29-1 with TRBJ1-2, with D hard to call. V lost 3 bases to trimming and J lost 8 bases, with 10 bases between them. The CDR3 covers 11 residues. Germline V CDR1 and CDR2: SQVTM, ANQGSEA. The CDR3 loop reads CSVDEGWGYTF. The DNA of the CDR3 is TGCAGCGTTGATGAAGGGTGGGGCTACACCTTC.

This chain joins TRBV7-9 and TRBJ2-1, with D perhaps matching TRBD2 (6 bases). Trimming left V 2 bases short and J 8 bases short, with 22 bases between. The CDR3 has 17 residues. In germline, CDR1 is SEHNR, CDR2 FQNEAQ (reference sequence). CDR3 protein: CASSLSGGLNKRDEQFF. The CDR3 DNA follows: TGTGCCAGCAGCTTATCGGGTGGACTAAATAAAAGGGATGAGCAGTTCTTC.

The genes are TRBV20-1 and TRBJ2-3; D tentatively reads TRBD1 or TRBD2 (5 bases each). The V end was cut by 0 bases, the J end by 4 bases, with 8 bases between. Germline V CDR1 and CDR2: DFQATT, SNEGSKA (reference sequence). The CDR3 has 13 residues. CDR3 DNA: TGCAGTGCTAGAGATACGGGGCCAGATACGCAGTATTTT. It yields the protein CSARDTGPDTQYF.

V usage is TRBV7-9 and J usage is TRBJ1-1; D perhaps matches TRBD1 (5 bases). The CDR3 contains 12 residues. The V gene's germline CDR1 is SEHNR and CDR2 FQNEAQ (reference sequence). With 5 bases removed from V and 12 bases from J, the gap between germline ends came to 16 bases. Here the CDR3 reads CASSLLTGATFF. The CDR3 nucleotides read TGTGCCAGCAGCCTCCTTACCGGGGCGACTTTCTTT.

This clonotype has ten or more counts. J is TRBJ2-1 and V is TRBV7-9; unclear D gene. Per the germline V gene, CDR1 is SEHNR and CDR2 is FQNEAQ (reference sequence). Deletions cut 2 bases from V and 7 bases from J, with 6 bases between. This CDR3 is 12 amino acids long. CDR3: CASSLNLNEQFF. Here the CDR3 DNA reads TGTGCCAGCAGCTTAAACCTAAATGAGCAGTTCTTC. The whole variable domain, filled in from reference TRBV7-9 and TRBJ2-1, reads DTGVSQNPRHKITKRGQNVTFRCDPISEHNRLYWYRQTLGQGPEFLTYFQNEAQLEKSRLLSDRFSAERPKGSFSTLEIQRTEQGDSAMYLCASSLNLNEQFFGPGTRLTVL.